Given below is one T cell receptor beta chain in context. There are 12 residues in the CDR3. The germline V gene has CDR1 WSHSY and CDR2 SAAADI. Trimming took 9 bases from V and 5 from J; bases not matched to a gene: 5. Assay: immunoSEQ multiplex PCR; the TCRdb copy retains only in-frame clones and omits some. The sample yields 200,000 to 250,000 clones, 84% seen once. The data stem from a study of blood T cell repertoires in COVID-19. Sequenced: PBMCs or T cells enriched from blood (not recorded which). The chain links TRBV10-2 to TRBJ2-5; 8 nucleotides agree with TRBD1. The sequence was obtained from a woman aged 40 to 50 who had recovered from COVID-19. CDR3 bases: TGCGCCAGTGGACAGGGACGGGAGACCCAGTACTTC. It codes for CASGQGRETQYF.